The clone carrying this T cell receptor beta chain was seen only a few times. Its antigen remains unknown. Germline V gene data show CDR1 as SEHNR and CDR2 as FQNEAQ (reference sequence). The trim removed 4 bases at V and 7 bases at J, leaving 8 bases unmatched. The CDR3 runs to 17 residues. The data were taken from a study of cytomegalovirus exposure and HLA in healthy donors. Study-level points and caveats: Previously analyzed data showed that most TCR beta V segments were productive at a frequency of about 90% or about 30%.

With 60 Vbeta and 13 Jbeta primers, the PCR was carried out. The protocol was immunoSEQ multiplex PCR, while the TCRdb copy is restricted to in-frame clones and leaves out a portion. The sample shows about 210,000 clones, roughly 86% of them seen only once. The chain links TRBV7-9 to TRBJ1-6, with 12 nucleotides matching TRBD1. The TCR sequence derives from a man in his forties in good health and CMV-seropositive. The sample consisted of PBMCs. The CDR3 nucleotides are TGTGCCAGCAGCTCCCTTGCGGGGACAGGGGGCAATTCACCCCTCCACTTT. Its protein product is CASSSLAGTGGNSPLHF.